A single sample is the source of the 25 T cell receptor beta chains below, sequenced in a study of T-cell memory formation after mild COVID-19. TCRdb reprocessed the 5' RACE reads with MiXCR, giving one entry per CDR3 protein. The sample comprises 300,000 or so distinct CDR3 sequences, 15% to 20% of which are singletons, and around a fifth rests with the top ten. The sample taken for sequencing was PBMCs or a T cell subset sorted from them (not recorded which). The origin of the receptors is a man younger than 35 who had mild COVID-19 (a few samples of this study predate the infection). Cell type and time point are not known.

This clonotype was seen only a few times. The J gene is TRBJ1-4, the V gene TRBV5-1, with D unclear. V was shortened by 5 bases and J by 8 bases, with 10 bases between the two germline ends. CDR3 length: 12 residues. Germline values: CDR1 SGHRS, CDR2 YFSETQ. CDR3 in amino acids: CASRVESEKLFF. As DNA, the CDR3 is TGCGCCAGCAGGGTGGAATCGGAAAAACTGTTTTTT. The whole variable domain, filled in from reference TRBV5-1 and TRBJ1-4, reads KAGVTQTPRYLIKTRGQQVTLSCSPISGHRSVSWYQQTPGQGLQFLFEYFSETQRNKGNFPGRFSGRQFSNSRSEMNVSTLELGDSALYLCASRVESEKLFFGSGTQLSVL.

The rearrangement joins TRBV3-1 to TRBJ2-4; tentatively, D is TRBD1 (6 bases). There are 13 residues in the CDR3. V was clipped by 1 base and J by 14 bases, with 15 bases between them. Germline V lookup: CDR1 LGHDT, CDR2 YNNKEL (reference sequence). CDR3 in amino acids: CASSQVQGQFEYF. In DNA form, the CDR3 reads TGTGCCAGCAGCCAAGTCCAGGGGCAATTTGAGTACTTC.

A few counts support this clonotype. The chain links TRBV20-1 to TRBJ2-7; TRBD1 or TRBD2 may be the D gene (5 bases each). The CDR3 totals 14 residues. Per the germline V gene, CDR1 is DFQATT and CDR2 is SNEGSKA (reference sequence). The V end was cut by 3 bases, the J end by 2 bases, with 14 bases between. Here the CDR3 reads CSASVPGAPYEQYF. In DNA, the CDR3 is TGCAGTGCTAGCGTTCCCGGGGCCCCCTACGAGCAGTACTTC.

This clonotype occurred a few times. CDR3 loop: CASSYWGLNTEAFF. CDR3 coding DNA: TGTGCCAGCAGTTACTGGGGGCTGAACACTGAAGCTTTCTTT. The chain uses TRBV6-5 and TRBJ1-1; D possibly corresponds to TRBD1 (6 bases). Germline V lookup: CDR1 MNHEY, CDR2 SVGAGI. The ends were cut back, 1 base at V and 0 bases at J, with 6 bases in the middle. This CDR3 is 14 amino acids long.

Only a few counts were recorded for this clonotype. This rearrangement joins TRBV28 to TRBJ2-7; perhaps TRBD2 as D (5 bases). Germline CDR1 MDHEN, CDR2 SYDVKM. Trimming removed 3 bases from V and 3 bases from J, with 15 bases in between. The CDR3 covers 15 residues. The CDR3 loop is CASSLRVFVDYEQYF. CDR3 nucleotides: TGTGCCAGCAGTTTGCGGGTCTTCGTCGACTACGAGCAGTACTTC. The full variable domain, with the rest looked up from reference TRBV28 and TRBJ2-7, is DVKVTQSSRYLVKRTGEKVFLECVQDMDHENMFWYRQDPGLGLRLIYFSYDVKMKEKGDIPEGYSVSREKKERFSLILESASTNQTSMYLCASSLRVFVDYEQYFGPGTRLTVT.

This clonotype was found a few times. The gene calls are TRBV5-4 and TRBJ1-2; 7 positions agree with TRBD1. Looked up from germline, CDR1 is SGHNT and CDR2 is YYREEE (reference sequence). J was trimmed by 1 base and V by 4 bases; bases with no gene match: 7. This CDR3 is built from 15 residues. The CDR3 DNA follows: TGTGCCAGCAGCGCCCCAGGGGGGGATAACTATGGCTACACCTTC. This gives the protein CASSAPGGDNYGYTF.

This clonotype was counted only a few times. V is TRBV20-1 and J is TRBJ1-5; D gene ambiguous. Germline-derived CDR1 and CDR2 are DFQATT and SNEGSKA (reference sequence). Trimming cost V 5 bases and J 2 bases, with 10 bases left between them. This CDR3 has 13 residues. CDR3 coding DNA: TGCAGTGCTCCGTACCTTGGCAATCAGCCCCAGCATTTT. Translation gives CSAPYLGNQPQHF.

The rearrangement links TRBV7-2 to TRBJ2-3; D not resolved. Germline loops: CDR1 SGHTA, CDR2 FQGNSA. This CDR3 spans 14 amino acids. Trimming left V 3 bases short and J 2 bases short, with 9 bases between. DNA of the CDR3: TGTGCCAGCAGCTTCCACAGATACACAGATACGCAGTATTTT. It yields the protein CASSFHRYTDTQYF.

The chain has TRBV5-4 and TRBJ1-1; TRBD1 matches at 11 bases. CDR1 and CDR2 (germline): SGHNT, YYREEE (reference sequence). Trimming at V came to 4 bases and at J to 7 bases, leaving 6 bases not matched to a gene. The CDR3 contains 14 residues. In DNA, the CDR3 is TGTGCCAGCAGCCGGGACAGGGGGTCCGGTGAAGCTTTCTTT. Translating gives CASSRDRGSGEAFF.

This clonotype was detected a few times. V is TRBV27 and J is TRBJ2-7; 8 bases match TRBD2. The CDR3 is 15 amino acids. The germline V gene has CDR1 MNHEY and CDR2 SMNVEV (reference sequence). V shed 6 bases, J shed 0 bases, and the junction held 7 bases outside the gene matches. This CDR3 is CASRIGLAGSYEQYF. The CDR3 DNA reads as TGTGCCAGCAGGATCGGTCTAGCGGGCTCCTACGAGCAGTACTTC.

The chain employs TRBV6-2 or TRBV6-3 and TRBJ2-7; 9 nucleotides line up with TRBD1. V dropped 2 bases and J dropped 5; count of bases not matched to a gene: 4. The CDR3 is 14 amino acids. The germline CDR1 and CDR2 sequences are MNHEY and SVGEGT. The CDR3 sequence: CASSYVTGGNEQYV. CDR3 DNA: TGTGCCAGCAGTTACGTGACAGGGGGGAACGAGCAGTACGTC.

The chain employs TRBV5-1 and TRBJ2-5; 12 bases match TRBD2. CDR3 length equals 16 residues. Germline CDR1 is SGHRS and CDR2 is YFSETQ. The V gene end was trimmed by 0 bases and the J gene end by 1 base; junction bases not matched to a gene: 1. CDR3 sequence: CASSLGTSGVQETQYF. DNA for the CDR3: TGCGCCAGCAGCTTGGGGACTAGCGGGGTCCAAGAGACCCAGTACTTC.

The table lists this clonotype with a few counts. This rearrangement joins TRBV6-2 or TRBV6-3 to TRBJ1-6; D remains unclear. Trimming cost V 1 base and J 11 bases, with 18 bases left between them. The CDR3 consists of 16 residues. CDR1 and CDR2 from the germline V gene are MNHEY and SVGEGT. CDR3 protein: CASSYWGDGPWTPLHF. The CDR3 nucleotides read TGTGCCAGCAGTTACTGGGGAGATGGTCCATGGACACCCCTCCACTTT.

V gene TRBV6-6 combines with J gene TRBJ2-1, with 8 bases matching TRBD2. The CDR3 contains 19 residues. V was pared by 2 bases and J by 0 bases, with 12 bases of the junction left unmatched. Per the germline V gene, CDR1 is MNHNY and CDR2 is SVGAGI (reference sequence). The CDR3 DNA reads as TGTGCCAGCAGTTACATCTCGAGCGGGGGTTGGGGCTCCTACAATGAGCAGTTCTTC. Translating gives CASSYISSGGWGSYNEQFF.

This chain joins TRBV29-1 and TRBJ1-1; D remains ambiguous. With 3 bases removed from V and 0 bases from J, the gap between germline ends came to 8 bases. Germline V lookup: CDR1 SQVTM, CDR2 ANQGSEA. The CDR3 totals 13 residues. The CDR3 DNA follows: TGCAGCGTTGACAGTAACATGAACACTGAAGCTTTCTTT. Translation gives CSVDSNMNTEAFF.

This clonotype turned up a few times. V and J are TRBV15 and TRBJ1-1, with 7 bases identical to TRBD1. CDR1 is LNHNV and CDR2 is YYDKDF in the germline V gene (reference sequence). V trimming: 1 base; J trimming: 11 bases; junction bases outside the gene matches: 4. CDR3 length: 12 amino acids. CDR3 region: CATSRATGLAFF. The CDR3 nucleotides read TGTGCCACCAGCAGAGCGACAGGGCTGGCTTTCTTT.

This clonotype was seen more than once but under ten times. V is TRBV7-2 and J is TRBJ1-1; D is unresolved. Germline-derived CDR1 and CDR2 are SGHTA and FQGNSA. The length of the CDR3 is 14 residues. Trimming left V 2 bases short and J 3 bases short, with 10 bases between. CDR3 coding DNA: TGTGCCAGCAGCTTATGGGGTCCAGACACTGAAGCTTTCTTT. It encodes CASSLWGPDTEAFF.

The table lists this clonotype with a count of one. The J gene is TRBJ2-6, the V gene TRBV19; no clear D gene. Germline CDR1 and CDR2: LNHDA and SQIVND (reference sequence). The CDR3 runs 15 residues. The ends were cut back, 8 bases at V and 4 bases at J, with 15 bases in the middle. CDR3 sequence: CASSGLWAGANVLTF. CDR3 DNA sequence: TGTGCCAGTTCCGGTCTTTGGGCAGGGGCCAACGTCCTGACTTTC. The full variable domain, with the rest looked up from reference TRBV19 and TRBJ2-6, is DGGITQSPKYLFRKEGQNVTLSCEQNLNHDAMYWYRQDPGQGLRLIYYSQIVNDFQKGDIAEGYSVSREKKESFPLTVTSAQKNPTAFYLCASSGLWAGANVLTFGAGSRLTVL.

The sample holds a few counts of this clonotype. This chain uses TRBV10-3 with TRBJ1-2; D remains unclear. V was shortened by 6 bases and J by 7 bases, with 15 bases between the two germline ends. Germline lookup yields CDR1 ENHRY and CDR2 SYGVKD. The length of the CDR3 is 13 residues. CDR3 bases: TGTGCCATCAGGTCAGAGGACGCTCCTGGCTACACCTTC. Translation: CAIRSEDAPGYTF.

V is TRBV7-2 and J is TRBJ2-7, with 9 bases that match TRBD1. This CDR3 has 13 residues. Germline CDR1 is SGHTA and CDR2 is FQGNSA. V gave up 5 bases and J gave up 6 bases; unmatched junction bases: 5. The CDR3 nucleotides are TGTGCCAGCAGCATCCGACAGGGGGGCGAGCAGTACGTC. This sequence encodes CASSIRQGGEQYV.

The rearrangement links TRBV5-1 to TRBJ1-6; TRBD1 aligns across 8 bases. Looked up from germline, CDR1 is SGHRS and CDR2 is YFSETQ. The V and J ends lost 4 bases and 10 bases, in that order; junction bases with no gene match: 7. The CDR3 has 14 residues. The CDR3 protein is CASSDTGGGSPLHF. Here the CDR3 DNA reads TGCGCCAGCAGCGACACAGGGGGAGGATCACCCCTCCACTTT. The full variable domain, in which reference TRBV5-1 and TRBJ1-6 provide the parts outside the CDR3, is KAGVTQTPRYLIKTRGQQVTLSCSPISGHRSVSWYQQTPGQGLQFLFEYFSETQRNKGNFPGRFSGRQFSNSRSEMNVSTLELGDSALYLCASSDTGGGSPLHFGNGTRLTVT.

This chain connects TRBV7-8 to TRBJ2-3; TRBD2 is a possible D gene (5 bases). Germline V gene lookup returns CDR1 SGHVS and CDR2 FQNEAQ. This CDR3 spans 16 amino acids. Trimming removed 3 bases at V and 2 bases at J, with 15 bases between. The CDR3 is CASSFGGEGLTDTQYF. The CDR3 DNA reads as TGTGCCAGCAGCTTCGGCGGTGAGGGTCTCACAGATACGCAGTATTTT.

This clonotype turned up a few times. The chain is built from TRBV5-1 and TRBJ2-2; TRBD1 aligns across 8 bases. This CDR3 contains 16 residues. Looked up from germline, CDR1 is SGHRS and CDR2 is YFSETQ. With 1 base clipped from V and 4 bases from J, the junction kept 6 bases outside the gene matches. The CDR3 DNA reads TGCGCCAGCAGCTTGACAGGGGGTCCAGCCACCGGGGAGCTGTTTTTT. Protein: CASSLTGGPATGELFF.

This clonotype was seen a few times. The gene calls are TRBV7-9 and TRBJ1-6, with 8 bases aligning to TRBD1. After removal of 1 base from V and 7 bases from J, the junction contained 6 bases not matched to a gene. The CDR3 covers 16 residues. CDR1 and CDR2 from the germline V gene are SEHNR and FQNEAQ (reference sequence). The CDR3 nucleotides are TGTGCCAGCAGCTTAGGAGACAGGGGTCTCAATTCACCCCTCCACTTT. It is translated as CASSLGDRGLNSPLHF.

The chain carries TRBV20-1 and TRBJ2-3; 9 bases are shared with TRBD2. The V gene's germline CDR1 is DFQATT and CDR2 SNEGSKA (reference sequence). V lost 1 base and J lost 2; bases outside the gene matches: 7. The CDR3 runs to 16 residues. In nucleotides, the CDR3 is TGCAGTGCTAGAGGTGTTGCTAGCGGGAACACAGATACGCAGTATTTT. Protein: CSARGVASGNTDTQYF.